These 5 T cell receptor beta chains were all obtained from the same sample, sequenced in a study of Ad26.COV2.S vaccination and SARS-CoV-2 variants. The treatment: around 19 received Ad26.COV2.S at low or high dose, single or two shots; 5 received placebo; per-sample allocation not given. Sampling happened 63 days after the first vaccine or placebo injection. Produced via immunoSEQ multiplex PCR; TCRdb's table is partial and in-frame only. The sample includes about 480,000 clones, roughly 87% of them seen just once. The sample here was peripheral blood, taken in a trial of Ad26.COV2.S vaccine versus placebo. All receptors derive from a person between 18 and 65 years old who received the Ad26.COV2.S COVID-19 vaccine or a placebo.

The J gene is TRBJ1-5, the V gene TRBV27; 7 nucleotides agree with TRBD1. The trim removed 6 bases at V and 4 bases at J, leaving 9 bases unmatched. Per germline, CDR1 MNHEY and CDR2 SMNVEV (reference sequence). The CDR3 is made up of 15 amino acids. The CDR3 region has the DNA TGTGCCAGCAGGAGACAGGGCTTAGGGAATCAGCCCCAGCATTTT. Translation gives CASRRQGLGNQPQHF.

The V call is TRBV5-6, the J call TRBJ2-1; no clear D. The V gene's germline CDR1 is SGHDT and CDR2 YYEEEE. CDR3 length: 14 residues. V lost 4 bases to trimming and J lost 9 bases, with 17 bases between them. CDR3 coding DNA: TGTGCCAGCAGCCGTGGAATGGCAGGCGGTGAGCAGTTCTTC. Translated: CASSRGMAGGEQFF.

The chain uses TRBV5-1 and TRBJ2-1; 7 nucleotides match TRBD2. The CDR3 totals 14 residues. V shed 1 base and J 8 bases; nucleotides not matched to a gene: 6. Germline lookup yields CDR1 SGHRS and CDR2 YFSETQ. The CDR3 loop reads CASSLLAGADEQFF. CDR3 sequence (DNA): TGCGCCAGCAGCTTGCTGGCGGGAGCGGATGAGCAGTTCTTC.

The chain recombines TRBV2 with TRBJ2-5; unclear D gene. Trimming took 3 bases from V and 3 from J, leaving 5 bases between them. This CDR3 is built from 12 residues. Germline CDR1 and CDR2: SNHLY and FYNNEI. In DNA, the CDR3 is TGTGCCAGCAGTGATCCCGAAGAGACCCAGTACTTC. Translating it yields CASSDPEETQYF.

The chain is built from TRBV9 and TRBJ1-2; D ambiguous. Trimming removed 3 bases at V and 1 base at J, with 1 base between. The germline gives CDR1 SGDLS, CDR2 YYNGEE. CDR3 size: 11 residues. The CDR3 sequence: CASSDNYGYTF. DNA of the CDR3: TGTGCCAGCAGCGATAACTATGGCTACACCTTC.